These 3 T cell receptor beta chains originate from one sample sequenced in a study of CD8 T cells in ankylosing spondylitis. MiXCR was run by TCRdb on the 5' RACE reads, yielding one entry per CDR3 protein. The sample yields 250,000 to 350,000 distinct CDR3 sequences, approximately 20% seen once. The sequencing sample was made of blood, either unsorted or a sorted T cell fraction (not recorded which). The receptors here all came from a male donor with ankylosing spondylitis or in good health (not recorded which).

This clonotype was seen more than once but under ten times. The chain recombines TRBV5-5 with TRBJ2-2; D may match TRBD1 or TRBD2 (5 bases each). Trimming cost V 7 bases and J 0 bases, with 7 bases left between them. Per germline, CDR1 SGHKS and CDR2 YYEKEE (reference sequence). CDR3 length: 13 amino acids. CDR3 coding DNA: TGTGCCAGCGGGACGGCGAACACCGGGGAGCTGTTTTTT. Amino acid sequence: CASGTANTGELFF.

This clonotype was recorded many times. CDR3 amino acids: CASSPTGKRYEQYV. DNA of the CDR3: TGTGCCAGCAGTCCCACAGGGAAAAGGTACGAGCAGTACGTC. The chain carries TRBV27 and TRBJ2-7, with D possibly being TRBD1 (6 bases). V shed 5 bases and J shed 4 bases, with 15 bases lying between them. Germline assignment: CDR1 MNHEY and CDR2 SMNVEV (reference sequence). The CDR3 loop spans 14 amino acids.

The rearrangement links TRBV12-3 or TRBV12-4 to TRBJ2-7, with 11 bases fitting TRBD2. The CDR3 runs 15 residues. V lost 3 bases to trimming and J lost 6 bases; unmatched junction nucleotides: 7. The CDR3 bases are TGTGCCAGCAGTTTTAGCGGGAGGGCCGGATCCGAGCAGTACGTC. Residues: CASSFSGRAGSEQYV.